The next 11 T cell receptor beta chains were all read from a single sample in a study of prognosis after radiotherapy for stage I lung cancer. The study amplified the TCR beta CDR3 region from genomic DNA. This amplification was carried out by two rounds of multiplex PCR. First-round PCR employed TRBV- and TRBJ-specific primers for each gene. TCRdb redid the calling of the multiplex PCR reads with MiXCR, one entry per CDR3 protein. The table has 8,500 to 13,000 distinct CDR3 sequences, approximately 50% seen once. Sequencing used PBMCs, obtained before or after stereotactic body radiation therapy (not recorded which). The receptors were sampled from a donor aged 50 or older with non-small cell lung cancer.

This clonotype is medium-sized. V gene TRBV7-9 combines with J gene TRBJ1-2; a weak D match, TRBD1 (5 bases). V was shortened by 8 bases and J by 8 bases, with 9 bases between the two germline ends. CDR3 length: 10 residues. Germline V gives CDR1 SEHNR, CDR2 FQNEAQ (reference sequence). The CDR3 DNA follows: TGTGCCAGCTGGGGGGACGGCTACACCTTC. It yields the protein CASWGDGYTF.

By share of the sample, this clonotype is medium-sized. The chain joins TRBV2 to TRBJ1-3; D is possibly TRBD1 (5 bases). Germline V gene data show CDR1 as SNHLY and CDR2 as FYNNEI. Trimming stripped 3 bases from V and 0 bases from J, with 12 bases between. The CDR3 has 16 amino acids. The CDR3 coding sequence is TGTGCCAGCAGTGATCAGGGACCTGGCTCTGGAAACACCATATATTTT. This codes for CASSDQGPGSGNTIYF. Using reference TRBV2 and TRBJ1-3 for the parts outside the CDR3, the full variable domain is EPEVTQTPSHQVTQMGQEVILRCVPISNHLYFYWYRQILGQKVEFLVSFYNNEISEKSEIFDDQFSVERPDGSNFTLKIRSTKLEDSAMYFCASSDQGPGSGNTIYFGEGSWLTVV.

About this clonotype itself: A much bigger clone sits one base away, suggesting this may be a read error. The V gene is TRBV5-1, the J gene TRBJ2-5; D unclear. The CDR3 extends over 14 amino acids. Germline assignment: CDR1 SGHRS and CDR2 YFSETQ. Trimming removed 4 bases at V and 0 bases at J, with 10 bases between. CDR3 DNA sequence: TGCGCCAGCAGCGAGCTAGTCAACCAAGAGACCCAGTACTTC. Protein sequence: CASSELVNQETQYF.

Relative to its sample, this clonotype is medium-sized. The rearrangement links TRBV6-2 or TRBV6-3 to TRBJ2-7, with 15 bases aligning to TRBD2. The V and J ends lost 6 bases and 3 bases, in that order; junction bases with no gene match: 6. This CDR3 is 16 amino acids long. Germline V gene lookup returns CDR1 MNHEY and CDR2 SVGEGT. CDR3 in amino acids: CASSLGLAGGYYEQYF. In DNA form, the CDR3 reads TGTGCCAGCAGCCTGGGACTAGCGGGAGGATACTACGAGCAGTACTTC.

This clonotype rates as medium-sized. The V call is TRBV20-1, the J call TRBJ2-7, with 7 bases lining up with TRBD2. Losses at the gene ends were 6 bases for V and 7 bases for J; bases not matched to a gene: 3. The CDR3 length is 10 residues. The germline V gene has CDR1 DFQATT and CDR2 SNEGSKA (reference sequence). The CDR3 here is CSAGAGEQYF. CDR3 sequence (DNA): TGCAGTGCGGGAGCGGGGGAGCAGTACTTC.

This clonotype occurred a few times. The V gene is TRBV27, the J gene TRBJ1-2; tentative D call: TRBD1 (6 bases). V lost 5 bases, J lost 9 bases, and 22 bases lay in between. Germline V gene lookup returns CDR1 MNHEY and CDR2 SMNVEV (reference sequence). The length of the CDR3 is 15 residues. For the CDR3, the DNA is TGTGCCAGCAGTCTCTCCCGTACAGGGACGTATTGCTACACCTTC. Amino acid sequence: CASSLSRTGTYCYTF.

This clonotype appeared many times. This chain joins TRBV20-1 and TRBJ2-2, with 8 positions matching TRBD2. This CDR3 contains 15 residues. Per germline, CDR1 DFQATT and CDR2 SNEGSKA (reference sequence). V dropped 2 bases and J dropped 4; count of bases not matched to a gene: 6. In DNA, the CDR3 is TGCAGTGCTAGAAGCGGGAGTTCGATCACCGGGGAGCTGTTTTTT. As protein: CSARSGSSITGELFF.

Turning to this clonotype: At one end, the junction sequence differs from germline, possibly due to a read error. The chain links TRBV6-1 to TRBJ1-3; a possible D gene is TRBD1 (6 bases). The length of the CDR3 is 17 residues. From germline, CDR1 is MNHNS and CDR2 SASEGT. CDR3 coding DNA: TGTGCCAGTCGTATGTTCTCGGGGGGCCGGTATGGAAACACCACATATTTT. Residues: CASRMFSGGRYGNTTYF.

As for this clonotype: A far more abundant clone sits one base away, making this likely a read error. This rearrangement joins TRBV6-2 or TRBV6-3 to TRBJ1-1; D may be TRBD1 (5 bases). TRBJ1-6 explains the end of the DNA better; the J call may be wrong. CDR1 is MNHEY and CDR2 is SVGEGT in the germline V gene. This CDR3 spans 17 amino acids. CDR3: CASSHRGRAPTGVPLHF. The CDR3 coding sequence is TGTGCCAGCAGTCATAGGGGACGGGCACCCACGGGAGTACCCCTCCACTTT.

The chain employs TRBV5-1 and TRBJ2-7, with 10 nucleotides matching TRBD2. CDR1 and CDR2 (germline): SGHRS, YFSETQ. Trimming at V came to 1 base and at J to 4 bases, leaving 5 bases not matched to a gene. This CDR3 contains 15 residues. Written as DNA, the CDR3 is TGCGCCAGCAGCTTGTCTAGCGGGGGAGCTTACGAGCAGTACTTC. It translates to CASSLSSGGAYEQYF.

This chain links TRBV4-1 with TRBJ2-1, with a tentative D call TRBD2 (6 bases). The CDR3 length is 14 residues. V was shortened by 0 bases and J by 7 bases, with 10 bases between the two germline ends. Germline assignment: CDR1 MGHRA and CDR2 YSYEKL. CDR3 DNA sequence: TGCGCCAGCAGCCAAGAGGGACTGGCAAATGAGCAGTTCTTC. This gives the protein CASSQEGLANEQFF.